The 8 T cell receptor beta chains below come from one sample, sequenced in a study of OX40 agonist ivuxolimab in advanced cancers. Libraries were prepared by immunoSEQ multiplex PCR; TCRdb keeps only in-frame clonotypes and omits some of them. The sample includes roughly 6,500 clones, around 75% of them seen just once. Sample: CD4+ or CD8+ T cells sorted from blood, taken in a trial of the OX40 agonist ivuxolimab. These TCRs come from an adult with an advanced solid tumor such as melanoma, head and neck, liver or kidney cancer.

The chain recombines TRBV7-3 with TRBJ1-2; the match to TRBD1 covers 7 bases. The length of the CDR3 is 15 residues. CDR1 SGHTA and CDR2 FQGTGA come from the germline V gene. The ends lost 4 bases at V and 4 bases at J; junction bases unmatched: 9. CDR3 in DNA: TGTGCCAGCAGCTCTCCTTCCGGGACAGCCTATGGCTACACCTTC. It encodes CASSSPSGTAYGYTF. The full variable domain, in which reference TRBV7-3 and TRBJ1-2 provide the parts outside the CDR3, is GAGVSQTPSNKVTEKGKYVELRCDPISGHTALYWYRQSLGQGPEFLIYFQGTGAADDSGLPNDRFFAVRPEGSVSTLKIQRTERGDSAVYLCASSSPSGTAYGYTFGSGTRLTVV.

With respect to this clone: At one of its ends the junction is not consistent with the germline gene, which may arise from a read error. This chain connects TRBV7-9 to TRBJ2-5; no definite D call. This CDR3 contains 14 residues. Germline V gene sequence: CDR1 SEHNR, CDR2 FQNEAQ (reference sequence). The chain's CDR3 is CAGSQSGPQETQYF. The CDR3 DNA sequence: TGTGCCGGCAGCCAATCCGGGCCCCAAGAGACCCAGTACTTC.

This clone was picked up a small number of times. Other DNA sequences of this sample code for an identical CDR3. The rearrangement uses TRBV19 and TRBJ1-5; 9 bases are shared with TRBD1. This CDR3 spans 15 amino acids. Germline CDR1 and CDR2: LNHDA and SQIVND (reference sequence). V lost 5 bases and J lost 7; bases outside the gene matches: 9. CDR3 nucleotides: TGTGCCAGTAGTCCGGACAGGGGAGCTGGGCAGCCCCAGCATTTT. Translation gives CASSPDRGAGQPQHF.

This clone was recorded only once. The CDR3 DNA is TGTGCCAGCAGCGTAGGTCGAGCGGGAGCTGGCACAGATACGCAGTATTTT. Its protein product is CASSVGRAGAGTDTQYF. The chain uses TRBV9 and TRBJ2-3; 8 bases agree with TRBD2. The CDR3 is 17 residues long. Trimming at V came to 0 bases and at J to 1 base, leaving 7 bases not matched to a gene. Germline V gene sequence: CDR1 SGDLS, CDR2 YYNGEE.

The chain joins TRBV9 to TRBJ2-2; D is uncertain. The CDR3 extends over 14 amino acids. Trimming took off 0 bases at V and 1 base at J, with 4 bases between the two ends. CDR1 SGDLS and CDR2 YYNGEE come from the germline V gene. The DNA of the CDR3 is TGTGCCAGCAGCGTAGGGCGGAACACCGGGGAGCTGTTTTTT. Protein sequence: CASSVGRNTGELFF.

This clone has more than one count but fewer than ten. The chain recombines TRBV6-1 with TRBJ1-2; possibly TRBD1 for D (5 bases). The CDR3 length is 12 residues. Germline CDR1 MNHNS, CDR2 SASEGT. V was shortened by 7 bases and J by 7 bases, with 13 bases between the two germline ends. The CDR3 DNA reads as TGTGCCAGCACCCAGGGACTCGGTGGCTACACCTTC. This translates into CASTQGLGGYTF.

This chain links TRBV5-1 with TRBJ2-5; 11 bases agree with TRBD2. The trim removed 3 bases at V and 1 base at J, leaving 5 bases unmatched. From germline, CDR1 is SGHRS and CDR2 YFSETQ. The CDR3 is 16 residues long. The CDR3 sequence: CASSSPTSGIQETQYF. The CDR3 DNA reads TGCGCCAGCAGCTCTCCGACTAGCGGGATCCAAGAGACCCAGTACTTC.

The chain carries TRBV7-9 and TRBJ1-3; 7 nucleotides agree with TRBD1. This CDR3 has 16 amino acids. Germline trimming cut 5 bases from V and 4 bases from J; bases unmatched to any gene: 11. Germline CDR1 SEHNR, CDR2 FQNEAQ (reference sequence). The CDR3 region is CASSGGSKGAGNTIYF. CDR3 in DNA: TGTGCCAGCAGCGGAGGATCGAAGGGGGCGGGAAACACCATATATTTT.